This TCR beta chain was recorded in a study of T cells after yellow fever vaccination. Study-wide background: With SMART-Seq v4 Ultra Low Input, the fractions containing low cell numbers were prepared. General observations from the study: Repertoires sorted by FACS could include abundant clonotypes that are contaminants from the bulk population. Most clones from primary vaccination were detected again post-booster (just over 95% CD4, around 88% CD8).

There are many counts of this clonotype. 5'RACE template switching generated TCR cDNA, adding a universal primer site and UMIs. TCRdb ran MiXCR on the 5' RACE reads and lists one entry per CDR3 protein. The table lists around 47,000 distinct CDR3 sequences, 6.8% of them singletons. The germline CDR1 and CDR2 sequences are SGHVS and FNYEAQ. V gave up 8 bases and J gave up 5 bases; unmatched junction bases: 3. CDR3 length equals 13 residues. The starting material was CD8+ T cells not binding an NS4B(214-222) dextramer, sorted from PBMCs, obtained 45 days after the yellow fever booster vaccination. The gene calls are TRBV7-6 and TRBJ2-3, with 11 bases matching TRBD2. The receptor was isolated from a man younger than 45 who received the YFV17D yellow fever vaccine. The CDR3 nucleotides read TGTGCCAGCCGCCTAGCGGGGGGAGATACGCAGTATTTT. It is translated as CASRLAGGDTQYF.